This record concerns one T cell receptor beta chain sequence. Its antigen is currently unknown. One end of the junction is discordant with germline, which a read error may explain. Described time point: pre-treatment sample, taken before nivolumab and TIL therapy. Most excised metastases sampled were pleural nodules or supraclavicular lymph nodes. This sample was included in a study of TIL therapy for anti-PD-1-resistant metastatic lung cancer. The overall study: Patients had a median age of 54 years (range about 35-85). Most patients had lung adenocarcinoma; a few tumors were EGFR-mutant, two ALK-rearranged; half smoked currently or formerly.

Study findings and constraints: The cohort had more treatment-naive, never-smoker and oncogene-addicted patients than typical. TIL cultures after expansion showed higher clonality and lower diversity than baseline tumor (median around 6% vs 30%).

CDR3 length equals 19 residues. Germline CDR1 and CDR2: MRHNA and SNTAGT. Sequencing used immunoSEQ v3. Method: immunoSEQ multiplex PCR; TCRdb's copy keeps in-frame clones and lacks some. The table includes roughly 28,000 clones, 60% to 80% detected once. This sequence was found in a woman between 30 and 79 years old with non-small cell lung cancer. The starting material was tumor tissue, obtained at baseline. The J gene is TRBJ1-3, the V gene TRBV6-4; TRBD1 aligns across 7 bases. The CDR3 DNA reads as TGTGCCAGCAGTGACCCAGAGCTGGGACAGCATTTGGTGGGAACCACCATATATTTT. Its translation is CASSDPELGQHLVGTTIYF.